These T cell receptor beta chains were read from a single sample in a study of cytomegalovirus exposure and HLA in healthy donors. Profiling relied on immunoSEQ multiplex PCR, and the TCRdb table lists in-frame clones only, not all of them. The sample lists more than 150,000 clones; around 81% were seen once. Sequenced material: PBMCs. The receptors stem from a woman aged 18 to 35 in good health and CMV-seropositive. The CDR3 runs from the conserved cysteine through the conserved F or W. A D gene is named only where the DNA matches it firmly. Clone size is shown for a subset of rows, as once, few, many or a class of expanded clone.

TRBJ1-5 - TRBD1 TRBV7-2 CASSLAGWQGDQPQHF
TRBJ2-3 - - TRBV7-9 CASSWAADTQYF
TRBJ2-7 - - TRBV14 CASSQTGLEQYF
TRBJ1-2 - - TRBV15 CATSRSPGRGIGYTF
TRBJ1-1 - - TRBV20-1 CSANPTGRSFF
TRBJ1-4 - - TRBV4-2 CASSQVDSGGSEKLFF
TRBJ2-2 - TRBD2 TRBV7-3 CASSLRGDNTGELFF
TRBJ1-5 once - TRBV5-1 CASSLAGDSNQPQHF
TRBJ2-5 - TRBD1 TRBV4-1 CASSRTGGQETQYF
TRBJ1-2 - - TRBV7-9 CSSSLPGTSGYTF